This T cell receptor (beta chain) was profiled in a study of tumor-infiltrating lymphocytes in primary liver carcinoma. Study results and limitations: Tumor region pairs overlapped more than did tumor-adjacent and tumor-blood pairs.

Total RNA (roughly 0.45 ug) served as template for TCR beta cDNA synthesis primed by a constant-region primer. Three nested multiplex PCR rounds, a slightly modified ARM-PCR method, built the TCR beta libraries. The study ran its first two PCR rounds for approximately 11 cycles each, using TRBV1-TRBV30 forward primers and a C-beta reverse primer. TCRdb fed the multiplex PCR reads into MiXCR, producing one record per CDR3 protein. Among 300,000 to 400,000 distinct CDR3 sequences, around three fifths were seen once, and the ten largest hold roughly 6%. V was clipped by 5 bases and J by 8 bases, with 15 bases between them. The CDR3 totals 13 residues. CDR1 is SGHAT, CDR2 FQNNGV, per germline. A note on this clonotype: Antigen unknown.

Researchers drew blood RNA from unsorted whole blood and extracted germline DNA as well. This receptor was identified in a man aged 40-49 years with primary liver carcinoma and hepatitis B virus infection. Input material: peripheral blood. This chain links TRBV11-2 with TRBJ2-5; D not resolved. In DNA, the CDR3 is TGTGCCAGCAGCGCCGCAGATGGAGAAACCCAGTACTTC. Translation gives CASSAADGETQYF.